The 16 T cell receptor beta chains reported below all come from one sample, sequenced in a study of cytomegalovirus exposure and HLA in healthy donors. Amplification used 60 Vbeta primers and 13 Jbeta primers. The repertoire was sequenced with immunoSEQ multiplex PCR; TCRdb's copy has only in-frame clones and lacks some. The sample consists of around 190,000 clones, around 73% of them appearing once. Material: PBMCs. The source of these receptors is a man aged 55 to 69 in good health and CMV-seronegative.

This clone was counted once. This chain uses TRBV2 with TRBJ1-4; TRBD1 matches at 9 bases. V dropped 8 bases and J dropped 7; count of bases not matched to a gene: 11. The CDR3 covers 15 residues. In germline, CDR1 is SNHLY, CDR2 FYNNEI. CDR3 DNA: TGTGCCAGCTGTCTTTGGGGGACAGGGTTTGAAAAACTGTTTTTT. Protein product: CASCLWGTGFEKLFF.

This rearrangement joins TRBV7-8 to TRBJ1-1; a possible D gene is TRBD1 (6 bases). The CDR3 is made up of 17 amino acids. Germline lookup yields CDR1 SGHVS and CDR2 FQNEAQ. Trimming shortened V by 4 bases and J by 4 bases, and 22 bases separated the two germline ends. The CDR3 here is CASSWSGTGIAGTEAFF. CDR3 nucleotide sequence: TGTGCCAGCAGCTGGAGTGGAACAGGGATAGCGGGCACTGAAGCTTTCTTT.

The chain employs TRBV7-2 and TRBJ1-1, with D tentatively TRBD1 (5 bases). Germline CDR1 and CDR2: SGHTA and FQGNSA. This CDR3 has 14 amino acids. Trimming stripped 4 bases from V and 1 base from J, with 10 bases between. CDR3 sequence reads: CASSSDSSNTEAFF. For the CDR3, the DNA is TGTGCCAGCAGCTCAGACAGCTCGAACACTGAAGCTTTCTTT.

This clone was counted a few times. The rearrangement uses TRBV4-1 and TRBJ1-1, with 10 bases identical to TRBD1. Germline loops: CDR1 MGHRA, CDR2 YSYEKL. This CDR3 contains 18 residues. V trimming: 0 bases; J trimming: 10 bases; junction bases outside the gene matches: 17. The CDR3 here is CASSQDLQGTGVRGTAFF. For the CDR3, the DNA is TGCGCCAGCAGCCAAGATCTACAAGGGACAGGGGTTAGGGGTACAGCTTTCTTT.

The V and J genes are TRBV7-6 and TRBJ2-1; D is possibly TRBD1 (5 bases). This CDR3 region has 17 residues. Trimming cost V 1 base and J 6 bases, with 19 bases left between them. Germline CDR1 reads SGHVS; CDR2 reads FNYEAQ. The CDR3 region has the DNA TGTGCCAGCAGCTTAGTCCAGGGAATCTTTAGAGGCAATGAGCAGTTCTTC. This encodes CASSLVQGIFRGNEQFF. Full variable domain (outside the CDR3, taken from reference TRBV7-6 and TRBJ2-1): GAGVSQSPRYKVTKRGQDVALRCDPISGHVSLYWYRQALGQGPEFLTYFNYEAQQDKSGLPNDRFSAERPEGSISTLTIQRTEQRDSAMYRCASSLVQGIFRGNEQFFGPGTRLTVL.

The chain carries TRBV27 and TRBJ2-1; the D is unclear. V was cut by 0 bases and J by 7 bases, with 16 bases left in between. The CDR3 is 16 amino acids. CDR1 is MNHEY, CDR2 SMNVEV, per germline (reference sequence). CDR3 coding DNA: TGTGCCAGCAGTTTATCAAGGCCGGGTTTGGGTAATGAGCAGTTCTTC. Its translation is CASSLSRPGLGNEQFF.

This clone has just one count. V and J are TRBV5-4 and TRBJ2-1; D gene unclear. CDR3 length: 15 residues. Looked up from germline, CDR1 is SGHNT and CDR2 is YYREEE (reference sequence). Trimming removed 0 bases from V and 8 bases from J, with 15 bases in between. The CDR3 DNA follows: TGTGCCAGCAGCTTGGCAGAACGGGTAGTGCATGAGCAGTTCTTC. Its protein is CASSLAERVVHEQFF. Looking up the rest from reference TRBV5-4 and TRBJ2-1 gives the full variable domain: ETGVTQSPTHLIKTRGQQVTLRCSSQSGHNTVSWYQQALGQGPQFIFQYYREEENGRGNFPPRFSGLQFPNYSSELNVNALELDDSALYLCASSLAERVVHEQFFGPGTRLTVL.

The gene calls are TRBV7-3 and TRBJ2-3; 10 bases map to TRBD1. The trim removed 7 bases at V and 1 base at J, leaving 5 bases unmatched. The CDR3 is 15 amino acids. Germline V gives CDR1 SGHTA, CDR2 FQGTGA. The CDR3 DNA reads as TGTGCCAGCACCCTGACAGGGGGCGGCACAGATACGCAGTATTTT. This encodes CASTLTGGGTDTQYF.

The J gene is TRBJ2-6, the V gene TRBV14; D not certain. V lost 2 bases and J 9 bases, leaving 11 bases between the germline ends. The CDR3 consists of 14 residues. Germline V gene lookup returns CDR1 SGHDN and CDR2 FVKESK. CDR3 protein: CASSQIASLNVLTF. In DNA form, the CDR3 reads TGTGCCAGCAGCCAAATCGCGAGTCTCAACGTCCTGACTTTC.

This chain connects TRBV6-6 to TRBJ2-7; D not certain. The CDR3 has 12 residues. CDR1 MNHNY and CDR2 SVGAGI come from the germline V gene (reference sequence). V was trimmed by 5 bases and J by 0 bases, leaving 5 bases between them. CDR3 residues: CASSAVSYEQYF. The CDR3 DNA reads TGTGCCAGCAGTGCGGTCTCCTACGAGCAGTACTTC.

Here the CDR3 reads CASSQGLAGAGTGELFF. The CDR3 region has the DNA TGTGCCAGCAGCCAAGGCCTAGCGGGGGCCGGCACCGGGGAGCTGTTTTTT. This chain joins TRBV14 and TRBJ2-2, with TRBD2 matching over 10 bases. Germline CDR1 SGHDN, CDR2 FVKESK. V lost 1 base and J lost 4; bases outside the gene matches: 6. The CDR3 consists of 17 residues. The full variable domain, with the rest looked up from reference TRBV14 and TRBJ2-2, is EAGVTQFPSHSVIEKGQTVTLRCDPISGHDNLYWYRRVMGKEIKFLLHFVKESKQDESGMPNNRFLAERTGGTYSTLKVQPAELEDSGVYFCASSQGLAGAGTGELFFGEGSRLTVL.

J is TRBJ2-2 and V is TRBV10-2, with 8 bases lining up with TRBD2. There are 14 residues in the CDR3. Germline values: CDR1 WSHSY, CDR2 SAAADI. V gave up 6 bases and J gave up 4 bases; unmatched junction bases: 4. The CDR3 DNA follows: TGCGCCAGCAGCCCAACTAGCGGCACCGGGGAGCTGTTTTTT. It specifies CASSPTSGTGELFF.

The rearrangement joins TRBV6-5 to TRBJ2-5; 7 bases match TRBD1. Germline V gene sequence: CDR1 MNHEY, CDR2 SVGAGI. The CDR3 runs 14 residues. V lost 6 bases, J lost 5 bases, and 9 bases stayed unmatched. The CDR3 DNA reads TGTGCCAGCAGCGTCTTGACAGGGATCGAGACCCAGTACTTC. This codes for CASSVLTGIETQYF.

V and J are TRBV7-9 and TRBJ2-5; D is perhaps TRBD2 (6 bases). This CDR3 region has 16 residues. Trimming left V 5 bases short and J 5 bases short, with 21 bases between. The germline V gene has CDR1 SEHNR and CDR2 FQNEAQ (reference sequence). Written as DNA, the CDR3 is TGTGCCAGCAGCCCCCTCGTTAGCGGCGGCTGGGAGACCCAGTACTTC. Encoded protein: CASSPLVSGGWETQYF. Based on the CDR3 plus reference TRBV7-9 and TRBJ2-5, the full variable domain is DTGVSQNPRHKITKRGQNVTFRCDPISEHNRLYWYRQTLGQGPEFLTYFQNEAQLEKSRLLSDRFSAERPKGSFSTLEIQRTEQGDSAMYLCASSPLVSGGWETQYFGPGTRLLVL.

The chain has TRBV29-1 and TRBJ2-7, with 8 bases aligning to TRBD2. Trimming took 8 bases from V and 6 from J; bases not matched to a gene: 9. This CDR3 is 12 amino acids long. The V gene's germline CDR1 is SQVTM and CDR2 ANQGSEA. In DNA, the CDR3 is TGCAGCTCGGGGGGGGCCGCGGGCGAGCAGTACTTC. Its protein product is CSSGGAAGEQYF.

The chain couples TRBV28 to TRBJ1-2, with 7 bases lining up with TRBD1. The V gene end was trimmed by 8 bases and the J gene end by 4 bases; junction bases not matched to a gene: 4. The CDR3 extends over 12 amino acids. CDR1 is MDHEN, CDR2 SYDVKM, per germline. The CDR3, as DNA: TGTGCCAGCCGGGACAGCCCCTATGGCTACACCTTC. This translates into CASRDSPYGYTF.